Below, 17 T cell receptor beta chains from the same sample are listed, as sequenced in a study of cytomegalovirus exposure and HLA in healthy donors. The PCR contained 60 Vbeta and 13 Jbeta primers. TCRdb's copy holds only in-frame clones and misses some; the assay was immunoSEQ multiplex PCR. The sample includes 90,000 to 120,000 clones, around two thirds seen only once; the top ten take 12% to 15%. The sequenced sample consisted of PBMCs. These receptors were obtained from a middle-aged woman in good health and CMV-seropositive.

This chain connects TRBV5-4 to TRBJ2-2, with D possibly matching TRBD1 (5 bases). This CDR3 region has 13 residues. Germline V lookup: CDR1 SGHNT, CDR2 YYREEE (reference sequence). Trimming stripped 7 bases from V and 0 bases from J, with 7 bases between. CDR3 in amino acids: CASRQTNTGELFF. The CDR3 DNA reads TGTGCCAGCCGACAGACGAACACCGGGGAGCTGTTTTTT.

The chain uses TRBV5-4 and TRBJ1-3, with 11 nucleotides matching TRBD1. Germline trimming cut 2 bases from V and 1 base from J; bases unmatched to any gene: 2. The CDR3 spans 16 residues. CDR1 SGHNT and CDR2 YYREEE come from the germline V gene (reference sequence). CDR3 protein: CASSFGTGGSGNTIYF. CDR3 sequence (DNA): TGTGCCAGCAGCTTCGGGACAGGGGGATCTGGAAACACCATATATTTT.

The V call is TRBV27, the J call TRBJ2-7, with 7 bases that match TRBD1. This CDR3 contains 15 residues. Looked up from germline, CDR1 is MNHEY and CDR2 is SMNVEV (reference sequence). V lost 6 bases and J lost 3; bases outside the gene matches: 11. The CDR3 DNA follows: TGTGCCAGCAGGTTGGGGCAGACAGGGTTCTACGAGCAGTACTTC. Its translation: CASRLGQTGFYEQYF.

The J gene is TRBJ1-5, the V gene TRBV7-2, with D possibly being TRBD1 (5 bases). Trimming pared 1 base from V and 1 base from J, leaving 11 bases between. This CDR3 contains 16 residues. The germline V gene has CDR1 SGHTA and CDR2 FQGNSA. In nucleotides, the CDR3 is TGTGCCAGCAGCTTAGGGGGACTTGGGAGCAATCAGCCCCAGCATTTT. As protein: CASSLGGLGSNQPQHF. The full variable domain, with the rest looked up from reference TRBV7-2 and TRBJ1-5, is GAGVSQSPSNKVTEKGKDVELRCDPISGHTALYWYRQSLGQGLEFLIYFQGNSAPDKSGLPSDRFSAERTGGSVSTLTIQRTQQEDSAVYLCASSLGGLGSNQPQHFGDGTRLSIL.

The CDR3 sequence: CASSIGQGGLNTEAFF. The CDR3 coding sequence is TGTGCCAGTAGTATCGGACAGGGAGGCCTGAACACTGAAGCTTTCTTT. The chain recombines TRBV19 with TRBJ1-1; 8 bases line up with TRBD1. CDR3 length: 16 residues. V was pared by 3 bases and J by 0 bases, with 6 bases of the junction left unmatched. CDR1 LNHDA and CDR2 SQIVND come from the germline V gene (reference sequence).

The genes are TRBV2 and TRBJ1-1; a weak D match, TRBD1 (6 bases). CDR3 length: 13 residues. From germline, CDR1 is SNHLY and CDR2 FYNNEI. V dropped 7 bases and J dropped 3 bases, with 12 bases sitting between them. Here the CDR3 DNA reads TGTGCCAGCATGGGGGCTGGGTACACTGAAGCTTTCTTT. Amino acids: CASMGAGYTEAFF. The full variable domain, in which reference TRBV2 and TRBJ1-1 provide the parts outside the CDR3, is EPEVTQTPSHQVTQMGQEVILRCVPISNHLYFYWYRQILGQKVEFLVSFYNNEISEKSEIFDDQFSVERPDGSNFTLKIRSTKLEDSAMYFCASMGAGYTEAFFGQGTRLTVV.

This chain uses TRBV5-1 with TRBJ1-2, with 7 bases fitting TRBD1. CDR1 is SGHRS, CDR2 YFSETQ, per germline. The V and J ends lost 4 bases and 7 bases, in that order; junction bases with no gene match: 10. This CDR3 spans 14 amino acids. In DNA, the CDR3 is TGCGCCAGCAGCGGGCCGACAGGGAACAGTGGCTACACCTTC. Its protein is CASSGPTGNSGYTF.

This chain joins TRBV11-3 and TRBJ2-5; 7 bases match TRBD1. The CDR3 is 14 residues long. Germline lookup yields CDR1 SGHNT and CDR2 YENEEA. Losses at the gene ends were 5 bases for V and 3 bases for J; bases not matched to a gene: 6. The CDR3 DNA reads as TGTGCCAGCAGCCTTTTCGGACAGGAAGAGACCCAGTACTTC. This codes for CASSLFGQEETQYF.

The rearrangement uses TRBV7-3 and TRBJ2-5, with 12 bases identical to TRBD1. Gene TRBJ2-7 matches the end of the DNA better, so the J call may be wrong. The CDR3 runs 16 residues. Per the germline V gene, CDR1 is SGHTA and CDR2 is FQGTGA. The CDR3 is CASSFTGTGGTYEQYF. The CDR3 DNA reads TGTGCCAGCAGCTTTACCGGGACAGGGGGCACCTACGAGCAGTACTTC.

J is TRBJ2-5 and V is TRBV5-1, with TRBD1 identical over 8 bases. Germline CDR1 and CDR2: SGHRS and YFSETQ. This CDR3 contains 14 residues. V lost 4 bases and J lost 7; bases outside the gene matches: 9. Here the CDR3 reads CASSPGTGSVTQYF. The CDR3 DNA is TGCGCCAGCAGCCCAGGGACAGGTTCGGTGACCCAGTACTTC.

This clone came up once. The chain is built from TRBV5-6 and TRBJ1-2; a possible D gene is TRBD1 (6 bases). This CDR3 has 14 amino acids. From germline, CDR1 is SGHDT and CDR2 YYEEEE. Trimming removed 4 bases from V and 8 bases from J, with 18 bases in between. The CDR3 region has the DNA TGTGCCAGCAGCCTCCAAGGGACAATCAGCGGCTACACCTTC. Amino acids: CASSLQGTISGYTF.

This clone has only one observation. The chain carries TRBV30 and TRBJ1-1, with 7 bases matching TRBD1. Germline-derived CDR1 and CDR2 are GTSNPN and SVGIG (reference sequence). This CDR3 comprises 14 residues. J gave up 1 base and V 5 bases, and 7 bases lay outside the gene matches. The DNA of the CDR3 is TGTGCCTGGGATACAGGGGTCAGGAACACTGAAGCTTTCTTT. Translated, it gives CAWDTGVRNTEAFF.

This chain connects TRBV27 to TRBJ2-7; 8 bases fit TRBD1. The CDR3 runs to 17 residues. Germline trimming cut 2 bases from V and 2 bases from J; bases unmatched to any gene: 11. Germline V CDR1 and CDR2: MNHEY, SMNVEV (reference sequence). The CDR3 coding sequence is TGTGCCAGCAGTTTAGTTTATGGGACAGGAGATACCTACGAGCAGTACTTC. This gives the protein CASSLVYGTGDTYEQYF.

This chain connects TRBV11-3 to TRBJ2-1; the D gene is possibly TRBD1 (5 bases). Germline V gene lookup returns CDR1 SGHNT and CDR2 YENEEA. The CDR3 has 18 residues. V was cut by 0 bases and J by 2 bases, with 17 bases left in between. The CDR3 loop reads CASSLDQGGSTAYNEQFF. CDR3 nucleotides: TGTGCCAGCAGCTTAGATCAGGGCGGATCCACCGCCTACAATGAGCAGTTCTTC.

This clone was seen only a few times. V and J are TRBV6-5 and TRBJ1-2, with D maybe TRBD1 (6 bases). V was clipped by 4 bases and J by 4 bases, with 16 bases between them. CDR1 is MNHEY and CDR2 is SVGAGI in the germline V gene. The CDR3 has 15 residues. The CDR3 DNA sequence: TGTGCCAGCAGTTCTCCGGGCCGAGGGGGCTATGGCTACACCTTC. Residues: CASSSPGRGGYGYTF.

This sequence joins TRBV11-2 and TRBJ2-3; 9 bases align to TRBD2. J was trimmed by 6 bases and V by 1 base; bases with no gene match: 8. Germline V lookup: CDR1 SGHAT, CDR2 FQNNGV. The CDR3 is 16 residues long. CDR3 protein: CASSLAAGGPGDTQYF. Here the CDR3 DNA reads TGTGCCAGCAGCTTAGCCGCGGGGGGGCCTGGGGATACGCAGTATTTT.

The rearrangement joins TRBV5-5 to TRBJ2-1; 7 positions match TRBD2. V shed 4 bases and J 9 bases; nucleotides not matched to a gene: 4. The germline CDR1 and CDR2 sequences are SGHKS and YYEKEE (reference sequence). The CDR3 contains 12 residues. CDR3 amino acids: CASSPWGGEQFF. The CDR3 DNA sequence: TGTGCCAGCAGCCCCTGGGGGGGTGAGCAGTTCTTC.